A selection of T cell receptor beta chains follows, all from one sample in a study of cytomegalovirus exposure and HLA in healthy donors. Produced via immunoSEQ multiplex PCR; TCRdb's table is partial and in-frame only. The data hold under 200,000 clones, with about four fifths observed a single time. Specimen: PBMCs. The origin of the receptors is a young man in good health and CMV-seronegative. Both conserved end residues are part of each CDR3. D genes are given only for firm matches. The size of a clone is reported for some rows only, either as once, few or many, or as a class for expanded clones.

>TRBV5-4|TRBJ1-2|TRBD1|once
CASSSTGDNYGYTF
TGTGCCAGCAGCTCGACAGGGGATAACTATGGCTACACCTTC
>TRBV4-2|TRBJ2-2|TRBD2|.
CASSQDGRDPRIGELFF
TGTGCCAGCAGCCAAGATGGGAGGGACCCCCGTATCGGGGAGCTGTTTTTT
>TRBV28|TRBJ2-7|.|.
CASSFYRAPGEQYF
TGTGCCAGCAGTTTTTACAGGGCTCCAGGCGAGCAGTACTTC
>TRBV6-1|TRBJ1-4|.|.
CASSEPMRPATNEKLFF
TGTGCCAGCAGTGAACCGATGAGGCCTGCAACTAATGAAAAACTGTTTTTT
>TRBV10-3|TRBJ1-2|TRBD1|once
CAISPGTDYGYTF
TGTGCCATCAGTCCCGGGACAGATTATGGCTACACCTTC
>TRBV18|TRBJ1-3|.|.
CASSPLGGTGNTIYF
TGTGCCAGCTCACCACTCGGGGGGACTGGAAACACCATATATTTT
>TRBV6-6|TRBJ1-4|TRBD1|.
CASSGQGEEKLFF
TGTGCCAGCAGTGGACAGGGGGAGGAAAAACTGTTTTTT
>TRBV9|TRBJ1-1|TRBD1|.
CASSVGPQGGGEAFF
TGTGCCAGCAGCGTAGGCCCCCAGGGGGGTGGTGAAGCTTTCTTT
>TRBV2|TRBJ2-7|.|.
CASSDGSVNEQYF
TGTGCCAGCAGTGATGGGAGTGTGAACGAGCAGTACTTC
>TRBV7-9|TRBJ2-1|.|.
CSSMPRGPSYNEQFF
TGTTCCAGCATGCCACGAGGTCCCTCCTACAATGAGCAGTTCTTC
>TRBV6-4|TRBJ2-2|TRBD1|.
CASSEAGGFTGELFF
TGTGCCAGCAGTGAAGCAGGGGGCTTTACCGGGGAGCTGTTTTTT